The clone carrying this T cell receptor beta chain has a handful of counts. Its matching antigen is unknown. The table came from immunoSEQ multiplex PCR; TCRdb's copy has only in-frame clones and leaves some out. Of about 35,000 clones in the sample, around 70% were seen once. The data are from a study of PD-1 blockade in classical Hodgkin lymphoma. Brentuximab vedotin exposure varied among the patients, all of whom had relapsed after autologous stem cell transplantation. Study-wide results and caveats: By C4D1, CD4+ diversity increased significantly, especially in complete responders. Complete responders started with a diversity level that resembled newly diagnosed patients at baseline. Still unresolved is the cause of the repertoire differences, which may be disease activity or prior therapy.

The TCR originated in a human donor with classical Hodgkin lymphoma. Sequenced here: peripheral blood mononuclear cells (PBMCs), sampled before the second cycle of nivolumab.

The CDR3 here is CSVDDGYTF. DNA for the CDR3: TGCAGCGTTGATGATGGCTACACCTTC. The chain is built from TRBV29-1 and TRBJ1-2, with unresolved D. CDR1 and CDR2 from the germline V gene are SQVTM and ANQGSEA. Trimming shortened V by 3 bases and J by 6 bases, and 2 bases separated the two germline ends. CDR3 size: 9 residues.